The 6 T cell receptor beta chains below come from one sample, sequenced in a study of lymphopenia after photon versus proton radiotherapy. The table came from immunoSEQ multiplex PCR; TCRdb's copy has only in-frame clones and leaves some out. The sample includes tens of thousands of clones, 75% to 90% of them seen just once. The specimen was peripheral blood, collected from a patient treated with proton-based radiotherapy. These receptors were taken from an elderly man with esophageal cancer.

This clone was counted a few times. The V gene is TRBV5-1, the J gene TRBJ2-7, with D possibly being TRBD1 (5 bases). V gave up 0 bases and J gave up 3 bases, with 16 bases separating them. The germline V gene encodes CDR1 SGHRS and CDR2 YFSETQ. The CDR3 spans 16 residues. In DNA, the CDR3 is TGCGCCAGCAGCTTGGCTTCAGGGTTAGAAGGCTACGAGCAGTACTTC. Residues: CASSLASGLEGYEQYF.

The table lists this clone with a count of one. This chain uses TRBV6-1 with TRBJ2-4; 7 positions agree with TRBD1. This CDR3 is built from 14 residues. The V gene end was trimmed by 8 bases and the J gene end by 7 bases; junction bases not matched to a gene: 11. The germline gives CDR1 MNHNS, CDR2 SASEGT. In nucleotides, the CDR3 is TGTGCCAGCGGCCAGGGGGATACCGTCAACATTCAGTACTTC. As protein: CASGQGDTVNIQYF.

This clone came up once. The chain has TRBV2 and TRBJ2-2, with 11 bases fitting TRBD1. V lost 11 bases to trimming and J lost 3 bases; unmatched junction nucleotides: 8. CDR3 size: 15 residues. CDR1 and CDR2 (germline): SNHLY, FYNNEI. This CDR3 is CASRTGGADTGELFF. The CDR3 coding sequence is TGTGCCTCTCGGACAGGGGGCGCTGACACCGGGGAGCTGTTTTTT.

The chain employs TRBV9 and TRBJ1-1, with D hard to call. The V and J ends lost 4 bases and 4 bases respectively, with 14 bases between them. Germline CDR1 is SGDLS and CDR2 is YYNGEE. This CDR3 has 14 amino acids. DNA for the CDR3: TGTGCCAGCAGCCCTAGGGCGGAAGCCACTGAAGCTTTCTTT. It specifies CASSPRAEATEAFF. The entire variable domain, with the rest obtained from reference TRBV9 and TRBJ1-1, is as follows: DSGVTQTPKHLITATGQRVTLRCSPRSGDLSVYWYQQSLDQGLQFLIQYYNGEERAKGNILERFSAQQFPDLHSELNLSSLELGDSALYFCASSPRAEATEAFFGQGTRLTVV.

The gene calls are TRBV2 and TRBJ1-2, with a possible D match to TRBD1 (5 bases). Germline CDR1 SNHLY, CDR2 FYNNEI. Trimming took off 10 bases at V and 0 bases at J, with 12 bases between the two ends. CDR3 length: 13 amino acids. The CDR3 loop reads CANRQRANYGYTF. CDR3 bases: TGTGCCAACCGACAGCGTGCTAACTATGGCTACACCTTC.

The chain recombines TRBV5-6 with TRBJ2-5; 8 positions match TRBD1. The DNA end is a closer match to TRBJ2-7, so the J assignment may be wrong. The CDR3 totals 14 residues. Germline CDR1 SGHDT, CDR2 YYEEEE. DNA of the CDR3: TGTGCCAGCAGCCAACAGGGGGTCACCTACGAGCAGTACTTC. Residues: CASSQQGVTYEQYF.